These T cell receptor beta chains were read from a single sample in a study of shared clonotypes between healthy human individuals. The assay was immunoSEQ multiplex PCR, and TCRdb's table has in-frame clones only and misses some. The sample holds fewer than 1.6 million clones, approximately 98.5% seen once. The material sequenced was naive CD4+ T cells sorted from blood. Receptor source: a young man in good health. CDR3s include the opening cysteine and the closing phenylalanine or tryptophan. D genes are given only for firm matches. Expanded clones are given a class, and other clones once, few, many or no size at all.

TRBV9	-	TRBJ2-2	-	CASSRRRIPRSGNTGELFF	TGTGCCAGCAGCCGCAGAAGGATTCCGCGGAGTGGAAACACCGGGGAGCTGTTTTTT
TRBV7-9	-	TRBJ2-7	TRBD1	CASSLDRYYSNRNYEQYF	TGTGCCAGCAGTTTGGACAGGTACTACTCAAACAGAAACTACGAGCAGTACTTC
TRBV5-1	-	TRBJ1-5	-	CASSTGQNNQPQHF	TGCGCCAGCAGCACCGGACAGAACAATCAGCCCCAGCATTTT
TRBV7-2	-	TRBJ1-5	-	CASSPFSDQPQHF	TGTGCCAGCAGCCCCTTTTCGGATCAGCCCCAGCATTTT
TRBV5-4	-	TRBJ1-1	-	CASTSTGTHTEAFF	TGTGCCAGCACCTCTACCGGGACTCACACTGAAGCTTTCTTT
TRBV15	-	TRBJ2-7	-	CATSRVRTSLVEQYF	TGTGCCACCAGCAGAGTTCGGACAAGCCTTGTCGAGCAGTACTTC
TRBV10-2	-	TRBJ1-2	-	CASRPLDAVYGYTF	TGCGCCAGCAGACCCTTGGACGCGGTCTATGGCTACACCTTC
TRBV6-6	-	TRBJ1-5	-	CASSLSRHRNQPQHF	TGTGCCAGCAGTCTATCCCGGCACCGCAATCAGCCCCAGCATTTT
TRBV5-4	-	TRBJ2-3	TRBD2	CASSSLLSGRSRTDTQYF	TGTGCCAGCAGCTCGCTGTTGAGCGGGAGGTCCCGGACAGATACGCAGTATTTT
TRBV28	-	TRBJ2-1	-	CASSPPYGSRDNEQFF	TGTGCCAGCAGTCCCCCTTACGGGAGTAGAGACAATGAGCAGTTCTTC
TRBV11-2	once	TRBJ2-2	-	CASSRYLGGSTTGELFF	TGTGCCAGCAGCCGCTATTTGGGGGGATCGACGACCGGGGAGCTGTTTTTT
TRBV13	-	TRBJ2-3	TRBD2	CASSLGRLAGAKSRTDTQYF	TGTGCCAGCAGCTTAGGCCGGCTAGCGGGAGCTAAATCAAGGACAGATACGCAGTATTTT
TRBV2	-	TRBJ2-1	TRBD2	CASRSRLAGDNEQFF	TGTGCCAGCAGATCTCGTCTAGCGGGGGACAATGAGCAGTTCTTC
TRBV5-1	-	TRBJ2-5	TRBD2	CASSPGLAGGSQETQYF	TGCGCCAGCAGCCCAGGACTAGCGGGAGGCTCGCAAGAGACCCAGTACTTC
TRBV7-6	once	TRBJ2-2	-	CASSLRQNTGELFF	TGTGCCAGCAGCTTACGACAGAACACCGGGGAGCTGTTTTTT
TRBV29-1	-	TRBJ2-2	TRBD1	CSVGKTGGAGTGELFF	TGCAGCGTCGGAAAGACAGGGGGCGCAGGCACCGGGGAGCTGTTTTTT
TRBV27	-	TRBJ2-7	-	CASSLYFRGSVAYEQYF	TGTGCCAGCAGTTTATACTTCAGGGGTAGCGTCGCCTACGAGCAGTACTTC
TRBV7-8	-	TRBJ2-3	TRBD2	CASSSGLAGPTDTQYF	TGTGCCAGCAGCTCGGGACTAGCGGGACCCACAGATACGCAGTATTTT
TRBV19	once	TRBJ2-6	TRBD1	CASSLGQGVSGANVLTF	TGTGCCAGTAGCCTAGGACAGGGGGTCTCTGGGGCCAACGTCCTGACTTTC
TRBV11-3	once	TRBJ2-1	TRBD2	CASSLFSGSETYNEQFF	TGTGCCAGCAGCTTATTTAGCGGGAGTGAAACCTACAATGAGCAGTTCTTC
TRBV10-1	-	TRBJ2-5	-	CASSDQGETQYF	TGCGCCAGCAGTGACCAGGGCGAGACCCAGTACTTC
TRBV6-1	-	TRBJ2-3	-	CATLLGVRDTQYF	TGTGCCACCCTTTTGGGAGTGAGAGATACGCAGTATTTT